The entry that follows covers one TCR beta chain sequence. No antigen is known for it. Trimming took off 4 bases at V and 3 bases at J, with 10 bases between the two ends. The CDR3 contains 13 residues. Germline lookup yields CDR1 LGHDT and CDR2 YNNKEL (reference sequence). The data are from a study of vaccination effects on CD4 cells after COVID-19. Profiling relied on immunoSEQ multiplex PCR, and the TCRdb table lists in-frame clones only, not all of them. The sample gives 20,000 or so clones, 65% to 80% of which show up once; 10% is in the top ten. Before any sequencing was done, the ViraFEST assay used viral peptide pools to expand antigen-specific CD4+ T cells. Researchers isolated CD4+ T cells once approximately eleven days of culture had elapsed. Vaccine recipients, nucleocapsid antibody negative, had no prior SARS-CoV-2 infection. IL-2 medium supplanted half the medium on days 3 and 7.

This chain uses TRBV3-1 (or the pseudogene TRBV3-2) with TRBJ2-7; no reliable D call. The source is a human donor who received a COVID-19 vaccine. The sample here was CD4+ T cells from PBMCs cultured with HCoV-NL63 spike peptides, taken before COVID-19 vaccination. CDR3 coding DNA: TGTGCCAGCAGCCGCATCCCGGGCTACGAGCAGTACTTC. Protein sequence: CASSRIPGYEQYF.